These T cell receptor beta chains were read from a single sample in a study of T cell repertoires in cytomegalovirus infection. No cognate antigen is known for these TCRs. TCRdb reanalysed the reads using MiXCR and keeps one entry per CDR3 protein. The sample includes 95,000 to 150,000 distinct CDR3 sequences, around 30% of them seen just once. Sequenced here: CD8+ T cells from cultured PBMCs, sampled from culture after CMV antigen stimulation. Every receptor here comes from a human donor in good health (CMV status not recorded). Some clones in this sample may be carry-over from other donors' samples. The CDR3 runs from the conserved cysteine through the conserved F or W. Some rows mark clone size as missing; the rest say once, few, many or name a class of expanded clone.

CDR3aa: CSARPSGEYQETQYF
abundance: .
j_gene: TRBJ2-5
v_gene: TRBV20-1
len: 15

CDR3aa: CASSFGGIPQYF
abundance: .
j_gene: TRBJ2-7
v_gene: TRBV7-2
len: 12

CDR3aa: CASSNSPLHF
abundance: .
j_gene: TRBJ1-6
v_gene: TRBV7-9
len: 10

CDR3aa: CASSYLLAGGPDTGELFF
abundance: .
j_gene: TRBJ2-2
v_gene: TRBV27
len: 18

CDR3aa: CASSLERGGTPAFGELFF
abundance: .
j_gene: TRBJ2-2
v_gene: TRBV7-2
len: 18

CDR3aa: CASSRGHLMGSNQPQHF
abundance: few
j_gene: TRBJ1-5
v_gene: TRBV28
len: 17

CDR3aa: CASQSDIATNEKLFF
abundance: .
j_gene: TRBJ1-4
v_gene: TRBV6-1
len: 15

CDR3aa: CASSDILFSSGNTVYF
abundance: .
j_gene: TRBJ1-3
v_gene: TRBV25-1
len: 16

CDR3aa: CASSRTGGASKNIQYF
abundance: .
j_gene: TRBJ2-4
v_gene: TRBV3-1
len: 16

CDR3aa: CASSANLRRNSRANYGYTF
abundance: many
j_gene: TRBJ1-2
v_gene: TRBV7-9
len: 19

CDR3aa: CASSPAHSSLSYEQYF
abundance: once
j_gene: TRBJ2-7
v_gene: TRBV5-1
len: 16

CDR3aa: CASTPLDSGNTIYF
abundance: .
j_gene: TRBJ1-3
v_gene: TRBV7-6
len: 14

CDR3aa: CANELRGTAQETQYF
abundance: few
j_gene: TRBJ2-5
v_gene: TRBV7-2
len: 15

CDR3aa: CASSSGGGVGEKLFF
abundance: .
j_gene: TRBJ1-4
v_gene: TRBV5-5
len: 15

CDR3aa: CASRGGSLLSGANVLTF
abundance: .
j_gene: TRBJ2-6
v_gene: TRBV6-6
len: 17

CDR3aa: CASSAGTPQAYNEQFF
abundance: few
j_gene: TRBJ2-1
v_gene: TRBV9
len: 16

CDR3aa: CASSLGVLPIADTQYF
abundance: .
j_gene: TRBJ2-3
v_gene: TRBV12-3/TRBV12-4
len: 16

CDR3aa: CASSPMAYSFGNTIYF
abundance: few
j_gene: TRBJ1-3
v_gene: TRBV4-3
len: 16

CDR3aa: CASSPLEDRGTEAFF
abundance: once
j_gene: TRBJ1-1
v_gene: TRBV6-2/TRBV6-3
len: 15

CDR3aa: CASSLQRGYNSPLHF
abundance: .
j_gene: TRBJ1-6
v_gene: TRBV7-8
len: 15

CDR3aa: CASSARLANEQFF
abundance: few
j_gene: TRBJ2-1
v_gene: TRBV11-3
len: 13

CDR3aa: CASSFETNTGELFF
abundance: many
j_gene: TRBJ2-2
v_gene: TRBV6-6
len: 14

CDR3aa: CASSLTSRSTEAFF
abundance: .
j_gene: TRBJ1-1
v_gene: TRBV5-6
len: 14

CDR3aa: CASSQDYSKREEQYF
abundance: .
j_gene: TRBJ2-7
v_gene: TRBV14
len: 15

CDR3aa: CASSPGEDTEAFF
abundance: few
j_gene: TRBJ1-1
v_gene: TRBV6-2/TRBV6-3
len: 13

CDR3aa: CASSFQQGVTEAFF
abundance: .
j_gene: TRBJ1-1
v_gene: TRBV27
len: 14

CDR3aa: CASSEATTYTEAFF
abundance: .
j_gene: TRBJ1-1
v_gene: TRBV2
len: 14

CDR3aa: CASSQDQSGFGNTIYF
abundance: .
j_gene: TRBJ1-3
v_gene: TRBV3-1
len: 16

CDR3aa: CASSAPDTQYF
abundance: .
j_gene: TRBJ2-3
v_gene: TRBV6-6
len: 11

CDR3aa: CSARDLGDTHMNTEAFF
abundance: .
j_gene: TRBJ1-1
v_gene: TRBV20-1
len: 17

CDR3aa: CASSYSGTFTDTQYF
abundance: .
j_gene: TRBJ2-3
v_gene: TRBV6-2/TRBV6-3
len: 15

CDR3aa: CASSVGAGDLSPDLSYEQYF
abundance: .
j_gene: TRBJ2-7
v_gene: TRBV9
len: 20

CDR3aa: CASSDSGTGGLDEQFF
abundance: many
j_gene: TRBJ2-1
v_gene: TRBV7-8
len: 16

CDR3aa: CASSYNLGETQYF
abundance: .
j_gene: TRBJ2-5
v_gene: TRBV6-5
len: 13

CDR3aa: CASSFIQGKEPQHF
abundance: .
j_gene: TRBJ1-5
v_gene: TRBV28
len: 14

CDR3aa: CASSPARTAANYGYTF
abundance: .
j_gene: TRBJ1-2
v_gene: TRBV7-9
len: 16

CDR3aa: CASSLGQGLGETQYF
abundance: few
j_gene: TRBJ2-5
v_gene: TRBV28
len: 15

CDR3aa: CASSQGQAYEQYF
abundance: .
j_gene: TRBJ2-7
v_gene: TRBV27
len: 13

CDR3aa: CASSEHRGFNQPQHF
abundance: .
j_gene: TRBJ1-5
v_gene: TRBV19
len: 15

CDR3aa: CASSSGQGTHEQYF
abundance: many
j_gene: TRBJ2-7
v_gene: TRBV7-8
len: 14

CDR3aa: CASSLRQGAIWSVTGELFF
abundance: few
j_gene: TRBJ2-2
v_gene: TRBV12-3/TRBV12-4
len: 19

CDR3aa: CASSDSGTGTDTQYF
abundance: many
j_gene: TRBJ2-3
v_gene: TRBV9
len: 15

CDR3aa: CASSQGQGDGYTF
abundance: .
j_gene: TRBJ1-2
v_gene: TRBV4-1
len: 13

CDR3aa: CAISEVRGGGNSPLHF
abundance: many
j_gene: TRBJ1-6
v_gene: TRBV10-3
len: 16

CDR3aa: CASSFRQGPNEKLFF
abundance: .
j_gene: TRBJ1-4
v_gene: TRBV27
len: 15

CDR3aa: CASSQVVAGNQPQHF
abundance: .
j_gene: TRBJ1-5
v_gene: TRBV4-1
len: 15

CDR3aa: CASSDLGLSSYNEQFF
abundance: .
j_gene: TRBJ2-1
v_gene: TRBV6-1
len: 16